One TCR beta chain is described in this entry. Sequencing used immunoSEQ multiplex PCR; TCRdb keeps in-frame clones, though not all of them. The table lists around 99,000 clones, roughly 81% of them singletons, with roughly 16% in the top ten. After autologous stem cell transplantation all patients relapsed, and prior brentuximab vedotin exposure differed between cohorts. Trimming cost V 3 bases and J 2 bases, with 7 bases left between them. CDR1 is LNHDA, CDR2 SQIVND, per germline (reference sequence). The length of the CDR3 is 14 residues. The data stem from a study of PD-1 blockade in classical Hodgkin lymphoma.

The sequence was obtained from a human donor with classical Hodgkin lymphoma. Sequenced here: peripheral blood mononuclear cells (PBMCs), sampled before the second cycle of nivolumab. This chain connects TRBV19 to TRBJ1-4, with a possible D match to TRBD1 (5 bases). CDR3 nucleotides: TGTGCCAGTAGTATGGGGGTTACTAATGAAAAACTGTTTTTT. This codes for CASSMGVTNEKLFF.